The 31 T cell receptor beta chains presented below share a single source sample, sequenced in a study of blood T cell repertoires in COVID-19. Sequencing used immunoSEQ multiplex PCR; TCRdb keeps in-frame clones, though not all of them. The sample holds 150,000 to 200,000 clones, under 85% seen once. The sequenced material came from peripheral blood. The receptors were sampled from a man in his fifties or sixties with active or convalescent COVID-19.

V gene TRBV27 combines with J gene TRBJ1-2, with D possibly being TRBD1 (6 bases). From germline, CDR1 is MNHEY and CDR2 SMNVEV (reference sequence). The CDR3 length is 12 residues. Trimming removed 6 bases from V and 6 bases from J, with 11 bases in between. The CDR3 nucleotides are TGTGCCAGCAGAATCGGGACAAATGGCTACACCTTC. Translating gives CASRIGTNGYTF.

This clone was counted only a few times. The chain couples TRBV7-8 to TRBJ2-1, with D possibly being TRBD2 (6 bases). CDR3 size: 15 residues. Deletions cut 6 bases from V and 8 bases from J, with 20 bases between. Germline V gene sequence: CDR1 SGHVS, CDR2 FQNEAQ. CDR3 residues: CASSPPGGMSYEQFF. CDR3 nucleotide sequence: TGTGCCAGCAGTCCGCCAGGCGGGATGTCTTATGAGCAGTTCTTC. Supplemented by reference TRBV7-8 and TRBJ2-1, the full variable domain reads GAGVSQSPRYKVAKRGQDVALRCDPISGHVSLFWYQQALGQGPEFLTYFQNEAQLDKSGLPSDRFFAERPEGSVSTLKIQRTQQEDSAVYLCASSPPGGMSYEQFFGPGTRLTVL.

The V gene is TRBV9, the J gene TRBJ2-7, with 11 bases matching TRBD2. J lost 3 bases, V lost 4 bases, and 3 bases had no gene match. The CDR3 consists of 14 residues. The germline CDR1 and CDR2 sequences are SGDLS and YYNGEE. In nucleotides, the CDR3 is TGTGCCAGCAGCCCCGGGACTAGCGGCTACGAGCAGTACTTC. Translating gives CASSPGTSGYEQYF.

The sample holds one count of this clone. V gene TRBV4-1 combines with J gene TRBJ2-7; D may be TRBD1 (6 bases). The V gene lost 7 bases and the J gene lost 2 bases, with 18 bases spanning the gap. The length of the CDR3 is 15 residues. Germline CDR1 is MGHRA and CDR2 is YSYEKL. The CDR3 region has the DNA TGCGCCAGCAAACGGGGACAAAACTTCGCCTACGAGCAGTACTTC. Protein product: CASKRGQNFAYEQYF.

This clone was seen a single time. The chain recombines TRBV18 with TRBJ1-1; D might be TRBD1 (6 bases). V lost 11 bases to trimming and J lost 0 bases, with 13 bases between them. Germline V CDR1 and CDR2: KGHSH, LQKENI. The CDR3 contains 13 residues. CDR3 sequence reads: CAARGGMNTEAFF. In nucleotides, the CDR3 is TGTGCCGCCCGAGGGGGAATGAACACTGAAGCTTTCTTT.

In its sample, this clone was seen a few times. The V call is TRBV5-1, the J call TRBJ1-1, with 10 positions matching TRBD1. V trimming: 2 bases; J trimming: 3 bases; junction bases outside the gene matches: 4. CDR1 is SGHRS and CDR2 is YFSETQ in the germline V gene. The CDR3 length is 15 residues. The CDR3 here is CASSLLDRGDTEAFF. CDR3 nucleotide sequence: TGCGCCAGCAGCTTACTGGACAGGGGGGACACTGAAGCTTTCTTT. Variable domain in full (rest from reference TRBV5-1 and TRBJ1-1): KAGVTQTPRYLIKTRGQQVTLSCSPISGHRSVSWYQQTPGQGLQFLFEYFSETQRNKGNFPGRFSGRQFSNSRSEMNVSTLELGDSALYLCASSLLDRGDTEAFFGQGTRLTVV.

The chain carries TRBV29-1 and TRBJ2-7; 14 bases line up with TRBD2. Trimming at V came to 6 bases and at J to 2 bases, leaving 6 bases not matched to a gene. The CDR3 consists of 15 residues. CDR1 SQVTM and CDR2 ANQGSEA come from the germline V gene. The CDR3 DNA reads TGCAGCGTCGGGACTAGCGGGAGTAACCCCTACGAGCAGTACTTC. Its protein product is CSVGTSGSNPYEQYF.

This chain joins TRBV4-3 and TRBJ2-1; the D gene is possibly TRBD1 (6 bases). Trimming cost V 3 bases and J 0 bases, with 9 bases left between them. CDR3 length: 15 residues. Germline lookup yields CDR1 LGHNA and CDR2 YSLEER. As DNA, the CDR3 is TGCGCCAGCAGCCAGGGGGACAACTCCTACAATGAGCAGTTCTTC. It specifies CASSQGDNSYNEQFF.

This rearrangement joins TRBV4-1 to TRBJ1-4; D perhaps matches TRBD1 (5 bases). The CDR3 length is 15 residues. The V end was cut by 0 bases, the J end by 8 bases, with 13 bases between. The germline CDR1 and CDR2 sequences are MGHRA and YSYEKL. As DNA, the CDR3 is TGCGCCAGCAGCCAAGAAAGCCAGGGAGGCGAAAAACTGTTTTTT. Protein product: CASSQESQGGEKLFF.

The chain couples TRBV7-2 to TRBJ1-2, with a tentative D call TRBD1 (6 bases). The V gene's germline CDR1 is SGHTA and CDR2 FQGNSA. CDR3 length equals 14 residues. V was trimmed by 6 bases and J by 4 bases, leaving 15 bases between them. The CDR3 region has the DNA TGTGCCAGCAGGAACAGGGAACCCACCTATGGCTACACCTTC. Translating it yields CASRNREPTYGYTF.

The chain employs TRBV6-2 or TRBV6-3 and TRBJ1-1; 8 bases are shared with TRBD1. This CDR3 comprises 13 residues. Per germline, CDR1 MNHEY and CDR2 SVGEGT. V lost 5 bases and J lost 3; bases outside the gene matches: 2. The CDR3: CASSLTGDTEAFF. Here the CDR3 DNA reads TGTGCCAGCAGTCTGACAGGGGACACTGAAGCTTTCTTT.

The chain recombines TRBV30 with TRBJ1-3; D might be TRBD1 (6 bases). Germline CDR1 is GTSNPN and CDR2 is SVGIG (reference sequence). This CDR3 comprises 16 residues. Trimming stripped 2 bases from V and 3 bases from J, with 17 bases between. The chain's CDR3 is CAWSLAGGASGNTIYF. DNA of the CDR3: TGTGCCTGGAGTCTCGCGGGGGGGGCTAGTGGAAACACCATATATTTT. Full variable domain (missing parts from reference TRBV30 and TRBJ1-3): SQTIHQWPATLVQPVGSPLSLECTVEGTSNPNLYWYRQAAGRGLQLLFYSVGIGQISSEVPQNLSASRPQDRQFILSSKKLLLSDSGFYLCAWSLAGGASGNTIYFGEGSWLTVV.

This chain uses TRBV20-1 with TRBJ1-1; no definite D call. This CDR3 is 11 amino acids long. Trimming pared 2 bases from V and 5 bases from J, leaving 6 bases between. Germline V gives CDR1 DFQATT, CDR2 SNEGSKA (reference sequence). The CDR3 reads CSARPRTEAFF. The CDR3 nucleotides are TGCAGTGCTAGACCTAGAACTGAAGCTTTCTTT.

The CDR3 coding sequence is TGTGCCAGCAGTCGGACAGGGGAAACCGGGGAGCTGTTTTTT. It yields the protein CASSRTGETGELFF. The chain joins TRBV28 to TRBJ2-2, with 9 bases that match TRBD1. V lost 5 bases to trimming and J lost 5 bases; unmatched junction nucleotides: 3. The CDR3 has 14 amino acids. Germline V lookup: CDR1 MDHEN, CDR2 SYDVKM.

The chain combines TRBV19 with TRBJ1-1; D perhaps matches TRBD1 (5 bases). With 4 bases removed from V and 5 bases from J, the gap between germline ends came to 11 bases. The CDR3 has 13 amino acids. CDR1 and CDR2 (germline): LNHDA, SQIVND (reference sequence). CDR3 residues: CASSTQAGTEAFF. The CDR3 nucleotides are TGTGCCAGTAGTACACAGGCGGGGACTGAAGCTTTCTTT.

This clone was picked up a small number of times. The J gene is TRBJ2-5, the V gene TRBV6-1, with a tentative D call TRBD2 (5 bases). The CDR3 has 13 residues. CDR1 and CDR2 (germline): MNHNS, SASEGT. V was cut by 3 bases and J by 5 bases, with 10 bases left in between. In DNA form, the CDR3 reads TGTGCCAGCAGTGAGTCCGGGGTGGAGACCCAGTACTTC. Amino acids: CASSESGVETQYF.

The chain links TRBV12-3 or TRBV12-4 to TRBJ2-1; 8 nucleotides align to TRBD2. V lost 8 bases and J lost 6; bases outside the gene matches: 6. The CDR3 covers 13 residues. The CDR3 reads CASGYSGTNEQFF. CDR3 nucleotide sequence: TGTGCCAGCGGATATAGCGGGACCAATGAGCAGTTCTTC.

This clone has only a few counts. The rearrangement joins TRBV27 to TRBJ2-7; 7 bases match TRBD1. CDR3 length: 17 amino acids. CDR1 is MNHEY and CDR2 is SMNVEV in the germline V gene (reference sequence). The ends lost 6 bases at V and 6 bases at J; junction bases unmatched: 20. As DNA, the CDR3 is TGTGCCAGCAGAACGTTAATAAACCGGGACAGTGGGCCCGAGCAGTACTTC. Its translation is CASRTLINRDSGPEQYF.

This clone appeared once. The chain employs TRBV4-2 and TRBJ2-1; TRBD2 might be the D (5 bases). The ends were cut back, 0 bases at V and 3 bases at J, with 24 bases in the middle. Germline CDR1 reads LGHNA; CDR2 reads YNFKEQ. The length of the CDR3 is 20 residues. The CDR3 protein is CASSQDRTWFRAENYNEQFF. As DNA, the CDR3 is TGTGCCAGCAGCCAAGATAGGACCTGGTTTCGAGCGGAAAACTACAATGAGCAGTTCTTC.

The chain recombines TRBV9 with TRBJ2-7, with TRBD1 identical over 9 bases. V shed 0 bases and J 6 bases; nucleotides not matched to a gene: 7. The CDR3 contains 15 residues. CDR1 is SGDLS and CDR2 is YYNGEE in the germline V gene. This CDR3 is CASSVEAQGAPEQYF. Here the CDR3 DNA reads TGTGCCAGCAGCGTAGAAGCACAGGGGGCGCCCGAGCAGTACTTC.

The gene calls are TRBV5-6 and TRBJ2-2; maybe TRBD2 (6 bases). Germline V gene sequence: CDR1 SGHDT, CDR2 YYEEEE. The V gene lost 3 bases and the J gene lost 5 bases, with 14 bases spanning the gap. The CDR3 runs to 15 residues. The CDR3 sequence is CASSWRVTGTGELFF. DNA for the CDR3: TGTGCCAGCAGCTGGAGGGTGACGGGAACCGGGGAGCTGTTTTTT.

This chain joins TRBV7-3 and TRBJ2-5; TRBD2 matches at 7 bases. CDR3 length: 13 amino acids. J gave up 6 bases and V 4 bases, and 5 bases lay outside the gene matches. Germline V gene data show CDR1 as SGHTA and CDR2 as FQGTGA. The CDR3 sequence: CASSSSGGKTQYF. The CDR3 DNA is TGTGCCAGCAGCTCCTCGGGGGGAAAGACCCAGTACTTC. Based on the CDR3 plus reference TRBV7-3 and TRBJ2-5, the full variable domain is GAGVSQTPSNKVTEKGKYVELRCDPISGHTALYWYRQSLGQGPEFLIYFQGTGAADDSGLPNDRFFAVRPEGSVSTLKIQRTERGDSAVYLCASSSSGGKTQYFGPGTRLLVL.

The chain links TRBV4-3 to TRBJ2-3; possible D gene TRBD2, 6 bases. The CDR3 runs to 16 residues. CDR1 and CDR2 (germline): LGHNA, YSLEER. The germline V and J ends were trimmed by 1 base and 4 bases, with 15 bases remaining between them. CDR3 amino acids: CASSQVGGGVPDTQYF. CDR3 DNA: TGCGCCAGCAGCCAAGTGGGGGGTGGAGTTCCAGATACGCAGTATTTT.

V and J are TRBV7-9 and TRBJ2-7; a weak D match, TRBD2 (6 bases). The ends were cut back, 5 bases at V and 0 bases at J, with 14 bases in the middle. The CDR3 length is 15 residues. The V gene's germline CDR1 is SEHNR and CDR2 FQNEAQ (reference sequence). The CDR3: CASSVRGWSSYEQYF. CDR3 DNA sequence: TGTGCCAGCAGCGTCCGGGGGTGGAGCTCCTACGAGCAGTACTTC.

The chain employs TRBV19 and TRBJ2-2; 9 bases line up with TRBD2. This CDR3 region has 18 residues. Trimming at V came to 3 bases and at J to 8 bases, leaving 16 bases not matched to a gene. CDR1 and CDR2 (germline): LNHDA, SQIVND (reference sequence). CDR3 nucleotide sequence: TGTGCCAGTAGTATTAAGGTAGCGGGAGTGAAATTGGAAGGGGAGCTGTTTTTT. This codes for CASSIKVAGVKLEGELFF.

This clone has a single count. This rearrangement joins TRBV28 to TRBJ2-7; D gene unclear. Germline CDR1 and CDR2: MDHEN and SYDVKM. V was pared by 7 bases and J by 6 bases, with 10 bases between. The CDR3 spans 11 residues. In nucleotides, the CDR3 is TGTGCCAGCAACTATTACTCCGAGCAGTACTTC. Protein product: CASNYYSEQYF.

The genes are TRBV5-5 and TRBJ1-1; a weak D match, TRBD1 (5 bases). Germline loops: CDR1 SGHKS, CDR2 YYEKEE (reference sequence). The CDR3 is made up of 13 amino acids. V shed 2 bases and J shed 1 base, with 6 bases lying between them. CDR3 DNA: TGTGCCAGCAGCTTCCAGGGGAACACTGAAGCTTTCTTT. Its protein product is CASSFQGNTEAFF.

The chain carries TRBV28 and TRBJ2-2, with a weak D call TRBD1 (9 bases). Germline loops: CDR1 MDHEN, CDR2 SYDVKM. The length of the CDR3 is 16 residues. V was cut by 4 bases and J by 5 bases, with 17 bases left in between. In DNA, the CDR3 is TGTGCCAGCAGTTCGGGGGGGACAGGGAGAACCGGGGAGCTGTTTTTT. Translation: CASSSGGTGRTGELFF.

In nucleotides, the CDR3 is TGTGCCAGCAGCAATCACGGGACATTCTGGAAAGAGCAGTACTTC. Translation: CASSNHGTFWKEQYF. The V call is TRBV7-2, the J call TRBJ2-7, with a tentative D call TRBD1 (6 bases). CDR3 size: 15 residues. Per the germline V gene, CDR1 is SGHTA and CDR2 is FQGNSA. V was trimmed by 5 bases and J by 7 bases, leaving 21 bases between them.

V gene TRBV6-4 combines with J gene TRBJ2-1; TRBD1 aligns across 10 bases. Germline CDR1 MRHNA, CDR2 SNTAGT. The trim removed 6 bases at V and 7 bases at J, leaving 6 bases unmatched. The CDR3 is 14 residues long. This CDR3 is CASSAGTGVNEQFF. The CDR3 region has the DNA TGTGCCAGCAGCGCCGGGACAGGGGTAAATGAGCAGTTCTTC.

The rearrangement links TRBV6-5 to TRBJ2-7, with TRBD2 identical over 7 bases. Germline CDR1 is MNHEY and CDR2 is SVGAGI. Losses at the gene ends were 6 bases for V and 2 bases for J; bases not matched to a gene: 7. The CDR3 has 14 amino acids. The CDR3 loop is CASSRTSAAYEQYF. Written as DNA, the CDR3 is TGTGCCAGCAGCCGCACTAGCGCCGCCTACGAGCAGTACTTC.